Below, 13 T cell receptor beta chains from the same sample are listed, as sequenced in a study of T-cell memory formation after mild COVID-19. TCRdb redid the calling of the 5' RACE reads with MiXCR, one entry per CDR3 protein. The sample lists around 13,000 distinct CDR3 sequences, roughly 17% occurring once. Input material: PBMCs or a T cell subset sorted from them (not recorded which). These receptors were obtained from a man aged 18-30 years who had mild COVID-19 (a few samples of this study predate the infection). Cell type and time point are not known.

This clonotype is medium-sized (0.01 to 0.1%) in the sample. This chain links TRBV6-2 or TRBV6-3 with TRBJ2-1, with a weak D call TRBD2 (5 bases). Germline CDR1 and CDR2: MNHEY and SVGEGT. CDR3 length: 13 residues. Trimming left V 5 bases short and J 7 bases short, with 12 bases between. This CDR3 reads CASSTGRGNEQFF. CDR3 nucleotide sequence: TGTGCCAGCAGTACGGGCCGAGGGAATGAGCAGTTCTTC.

The sample holds a few counts of this clonotype. J is TRBJ2-5 and V is TRBV7-3; no clear D. The CDR3 contains 15 residues. Trimming left V 2 bases short and J 2 bases short, with 12 bases between. CDR1 and CDR2 (germline): SGHTA, FQGTGA. CDR3 nucleotides: TGTGCCAGCAGCTTATATGGCGGCAGGCAAGAGACCCAGTACTTC. This translates into CASSLYGGRQETQYF.

At least ten counts were recorded for this clonotype. The chain combines TRBV7-6 with TRBJ1-1, with D unclear. CDR3 length: 13 residues. V lost 5 bases to trimming and J lost 0 bases, with 7 bases between them. In germline, CDR1 is SGHVS, CDR2 FNYEAQ. The CDR3: CASSANLNTEAFF. The CDR3 bases are TGTGCCAGCAGCGCAAACTTGAACACTGAAGCTTTCTTT.

This clonotype was detected ten times or more. The V and J genes are TRBV20-1 and TRBJ1-2; perhaps TRBD1 as D (5 bases). Germline loops: CDR1 DFQATT, CDR2 SNEGSKA (reference sequence). Trimming left V 0 bases short and J 3 bases short, with 20 bases between. The CDR3 is 17 residues long. The CDR3 nucleotides are TGCAGTGCTAGAGATAGGGGCGCGAGGACCCTCGACTATGGCTACACCTTC. Its protein is CSARDRGARTLDYGYTF.

In this sample, this clonotype is medium-sized. Relative to the germline gene, one junction end is altered; a read error may explain this. V and J are TRBV6-5 and TRBJ1-4; D uncertain. Germline CDR1 reads MNHEY; CDR2 reads SVGAGI. There are 16 residues in the CDR3. Here the CDR3 reads CASSYRFNGFNENLFF. The CDR3 DNA reads as TGTGCCAGCAGTTACCGCTTTAATGGTTTTAATGAAAACCTGTTTTTT.

The table lists this clonotype with a few counts. The chain joins TRBV5-4 to TRBJ2-1; no clear D gene. Germline V gives CDR1 SGHNT, CDR2 YYREEE (reference sequence). Trimming left V 4 bases short and J 10 bases short, with 12 bases between. The CDR3 length is 12 residues. The CDR3 spells CASSKIRAEQFF. The CDR3 nucleotides are TGTGCCAGCAGCAAGATAAGGGCGGAGCAGTTCTTC.

The chain is built from TRBV18 and TRBJ2-5; no firm D call. The V end lost 3 bases, the J end lost 2 bases, and 10 bases lay between the germline ends. The CDR3 extends over 14 amino acids. Per germline, CDR1 KGHSH and CDR2 LQKENI. Here the CDR3 DNA reads TGTGCCAGCTCACCGGTGACGGTGCAAGAGACCCAGTACTTC. It codes for CASSPVTVQETQYF.

This clonotype has a count of ten or more. The chain combines TRBV28 with TRBJ1-2; D gene uncertain. Germline values: CDR1 MDHEN, CDR2 SYDVKM. V was cut by 5 bases and J by 0 bases, with 10 bases left in between. The CDR3 has 14 amino acids. The CDR3 region is CASSAGHPNYGYTF. CDR3 DNA: TGTGCCAGCAGTGCGGGCCATCCTAACTATGGCTACACCTTC.

This clonotype has just a few counts. The CDR3 DNA reads TGTGCCAGCATGAGGTTTAACTATGGCTACACCTTC. This translates into CASMRFNYGYTF. The chain carries TRBV6-6 and TRBJ1-2; no firm D call. CDR1 is MNHNY, CDR2 SVGAGI, per germline (reference sequence). This CDR3 comprises 12 residues. V lost 7 bases and J 1 base, leaving 7 bases between the germline ends.

The chain recombines TRBV24-1 with TRBJ2-3; D possibly corresponds to TRBD1 (6 bases). The CDR3 contains 15 residues. Germline V gene data show CDR1 as KGHDR and CDR2 as SFDVKD. The V end lost 9 bases, the J end lost 3 bases, and 18 bases lay between the germline ends. The CDR3 loop is CATSEGDGVTDTQYF. DNA of the CDR3: TGTGCCACCTCCGAGGGGGACGGAGTTACAGATACGCAGTATTTT.

The rearrangement joins TRBV7-2 to TRBJ2-1; D gene uncertain. Trimming took off 4 bases at V and 4 bases at J, with 11 bases between the two ends. In germline, CDR1 is SGHTA, CDR2 FQGNSA. The CDR3 is made up of 14 amino acids. The CDR3, as DNA: TGTGCCAGCAGCTCGGTGAGCTCGTACAATGAGCAGTTCTTC. This sequence encodes CASSSVSSYNEQFF.

This clonotype was recorded a few times. The V call is TRBV4-1, the J call TRBJ1-3; weak D call: TRBD1 (5 bases). V was cut by 5 bases and J by 4 bases, with 15 bases left in between. This CDR3 has 15 amino acids. Germline lookup yields CDR1 MGHRA and CDR2 YSYEKL. CDR3 amino acids: CASSIRGALGNTIYF. CDR3 nucleotide sequence: TGCGCCAGCAGCATCCGCGGGGCGTTAGGAAACACCATATATTTT.

V and J are TRBV20-1 and TRBJ2-3; a weak D match, TRBD2 (6 bases). CDR3 size: 16 residues. Trimming removed 5 bases from V and 4 bases from J, with 22 bases in between. The germline gives CDR1 DFQATT, CDR2 SNEGSKA (reference sequence). CDR3 residues: CSAHRERDSLPDTQYF. As DNA, the CDR3 is TGCAGTGCTCACAGAGAACGGGACTCTCTCCCAGATACGCAGTATTTT.